Sequencing of this T cell receptor beta chain was carried out in a study of Ad26.COV2.S vaccination and SARS-CoV-2 variants. Overall study context: Donor was in the COV1001 Ad26.COV2.S trial arm. Findings and caveats of the study: Recipients of vaccine and of placebo showed similar breadth of their non-spike TCR repertoires.

The CDR3 sequence is 16 residues long. Trimming shortened V by 7 bases and J by 5 bases, and 21 bases separated the two germline ends. The germline gives CDR1 KGHDR, CDR2 SFDVKD. A word on this clone: Its antigen is as yet unknown.

As to treatment: roughly 20 received Ad26.COV2.S at low or high dose, single or two shots; 5 received placebo; per-sample allocation not given. Sampling happened 63 days after the first vaccine or placebo injection. Measured with immunoSEQ multiplex PCR; TCRdb has only the in-frame clones, and not every one. The repertoire holds hundreds of thousands of clones, with 89% as singletons. The material sequenced was peripheral blood, taken in a trial of Ad26.COV2.S vaccine versus placebo. The chain is built from TRBV24-1 and TRBJ2-3; D might be TRBD1 or TRBD2, each matching 5 bases. This receptor was taken from a person between 18 and 65 years old who received the Ad26.COV2.S COVID-19 vaccine or a placebo. CDR3 sequence: CATSRQRLGDEDTQYF. In nucleotides, the CDR3 is TGTGCCACCAGCCGACAGAGGTTGGGGGATGAAGATACGCAGTATTTT.